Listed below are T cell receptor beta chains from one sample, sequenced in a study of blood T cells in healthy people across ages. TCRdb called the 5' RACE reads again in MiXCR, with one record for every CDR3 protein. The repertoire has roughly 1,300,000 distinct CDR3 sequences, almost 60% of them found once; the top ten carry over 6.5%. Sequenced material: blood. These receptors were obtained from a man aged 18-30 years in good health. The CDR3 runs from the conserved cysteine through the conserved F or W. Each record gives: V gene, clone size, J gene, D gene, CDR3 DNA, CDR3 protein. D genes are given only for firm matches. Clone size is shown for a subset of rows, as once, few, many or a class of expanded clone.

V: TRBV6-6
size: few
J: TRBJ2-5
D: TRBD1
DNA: TGTGCCAGCAGGGGACAGGGGAGCAGACAAGAGACCCAGTACTTC
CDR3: CASRGQGSRQETQYF

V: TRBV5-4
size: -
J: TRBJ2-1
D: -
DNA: TGTGCCAGCAGCTTGGATAGGAAGACCACATACAATGAGCAGTTCTTC
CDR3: CASSLDRKTTYNEQFF

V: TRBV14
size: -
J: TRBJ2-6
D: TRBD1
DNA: TGTGCCAGCAGCCAGGGGACAGGGGAATCCGGGGCCAACGTCCTGACTTTC
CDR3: CASSQGTGESGANVLTF

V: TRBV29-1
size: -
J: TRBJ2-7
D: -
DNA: TGCAGCGCCCTAGCCCTGTACTCCTACGAGCAGTACTTC
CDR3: CSALALYSYEQYF

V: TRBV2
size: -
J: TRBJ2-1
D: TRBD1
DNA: TGTGCCAGCAGTGAAGGTCTGAGGGGACAGGGCTACAATGAGCAGTTCTTT
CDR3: CASSEGLRGQGYNEQFF

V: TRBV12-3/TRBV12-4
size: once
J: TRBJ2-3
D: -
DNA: TGTGCCAGCAACCCCGAGGGGCGCGCAGATACGCAGTATTTT
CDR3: CASNPEGRADTQYF

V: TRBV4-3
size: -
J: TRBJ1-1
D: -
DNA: TGCGCCAGCAGCCAAGATCTCTTAGTACGGACTGAAGCTTTCTTT
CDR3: CASSQDLLVRTEAFF

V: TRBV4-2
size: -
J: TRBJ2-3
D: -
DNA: TGTGCCAGCAGCCACGGACTGACAGCTACTATCACAGATACGCAGTATTTT
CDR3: CASSHGLTATITDTQYF

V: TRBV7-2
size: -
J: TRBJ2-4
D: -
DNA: TGTGCCAGCAGCTTAGAGGACGTTAAGTTGACTCAGTACTTC
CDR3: CASSLEDVKLTQYF

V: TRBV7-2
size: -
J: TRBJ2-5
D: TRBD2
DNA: TGTGCCAGCAGCCTCCCCCTTTCTACGACTAGCGGGATGGAGACCCAGTACTTC
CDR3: CASSLPLSTTSGMETQYF

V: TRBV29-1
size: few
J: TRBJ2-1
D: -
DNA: TGCAGGGCGGGTGAGCAGTTCTTC
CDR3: CRAGEQFF

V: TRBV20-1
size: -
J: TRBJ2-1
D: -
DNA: TGCAGTGCTAGCACGCGGGACACAGGGTCGGTTGAGCAGTTCTTC
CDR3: CSASTRDTGSVEQFF

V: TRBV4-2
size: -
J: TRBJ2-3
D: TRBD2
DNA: TGTGCCAGCAGCAGAAGGCTAGCGGGGGAGGAAGCAGATACGCAGTATTTT
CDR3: CASSRRLAGEEADTQYF

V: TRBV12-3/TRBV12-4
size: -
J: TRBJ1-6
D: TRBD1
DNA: TGTGCCAGCACCTCACCCGGACAGGGATATAATTCACCCCTCCACTTT
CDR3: CASTSPGQGYNSPLHF

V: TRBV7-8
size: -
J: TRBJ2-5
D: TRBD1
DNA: TGTGCCAGCAGCCAAAGGGACAGCCAAGAGACCCAGTACTTC
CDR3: CASSQRDSQETQYF

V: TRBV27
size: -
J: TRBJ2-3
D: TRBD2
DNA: TGTGCCAGCGGAACTAGCGGGGGACCTAGCACAGATACGCAGTATTTT
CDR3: CASGTSGGPSTDTQYF

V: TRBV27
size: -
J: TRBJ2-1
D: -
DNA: TGTGCCAGCAGTTTGAAGGAGGGACTTATAGCAAATGAGCAGTTCTTC
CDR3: CASSLKEGLIANEQFF

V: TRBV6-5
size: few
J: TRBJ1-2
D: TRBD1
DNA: TGTGCCAGCAGCCGACAGGGATACAACTATGGCTACACCTTC
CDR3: CASSRQGYNYGYTF

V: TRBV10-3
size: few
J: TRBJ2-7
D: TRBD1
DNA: TGTGCCATCAGCTTGCCGGGACAGGGGTCCGAGCAGTACTTC
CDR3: CAISLPGQGSEQYF

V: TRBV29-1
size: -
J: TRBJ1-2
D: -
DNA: TGCAGCGTTGAAGTTCCGGGGCCCCTAGTCTATGGCTACACCTTC
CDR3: CSVEVPGPLVYGYTF

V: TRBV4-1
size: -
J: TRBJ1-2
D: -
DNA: TGCGCCAGCAGCCAAGGCGATCCGGGTGGCTACACCTTC
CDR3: CASSQGDPGGYTF

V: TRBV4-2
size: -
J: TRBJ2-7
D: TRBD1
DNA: TGTGCCGGCAGCCAAGTAGTGGACAGGGCCTGCGAGCAGTACTTC
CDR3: CAGSQVVDRACEQYF

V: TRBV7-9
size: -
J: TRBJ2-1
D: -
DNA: TGTGCCAGCAGCAGGGGGACCCCCCCCAATGAGCAGTTCTTC
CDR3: CASSRGTPPNEQFF

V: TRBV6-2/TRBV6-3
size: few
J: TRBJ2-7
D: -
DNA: TGTGCCAGCAGTTACTCGGGGACTGAGTTGTCGCGCGAGCAGTACTTC
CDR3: CASSYSGTELSREQYF

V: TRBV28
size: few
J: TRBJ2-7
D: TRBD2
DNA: TGTGCCAGCAGTCTGACTAGCGGGGGGAACGAGCAGTACTTC
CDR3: CASSLTSGGNEQYF

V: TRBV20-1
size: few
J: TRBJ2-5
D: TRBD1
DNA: TGCAGTGCTCACAGGGGGCTTGGGGAGACCCAGTACTTC
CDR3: CSAHRGLGETQYF

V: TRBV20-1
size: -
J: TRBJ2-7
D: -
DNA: TGCAGTGCTAGAGATCGAGGAGGGCAGACCAGCTCCTACGAGCAGTACTTC
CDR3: CSARDRGGQTSSYEQYF

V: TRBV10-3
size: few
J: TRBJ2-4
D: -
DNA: TGTGCCATCAGTGAGTCCGGGCTAACCTCAGCCAAAAACATTCAGTACTTC
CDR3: CAISESGLTSAKNIQYF

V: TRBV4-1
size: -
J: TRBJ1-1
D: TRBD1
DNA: TGCGCCAGCAGCCAACGGGACAGACCCCCAGCTTTCTTT
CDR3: CASSQRDRPPAFF

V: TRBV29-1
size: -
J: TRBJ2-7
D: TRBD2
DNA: TGCAGCGTTGTCCGCGGGGGTAACGAGCAGTACTTC
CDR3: CSVVRGGNEQYF

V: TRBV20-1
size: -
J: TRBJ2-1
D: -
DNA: TGCAGTGCGGACGGAACGGACTACAATGAGCAGTTCTTC
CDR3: CSADGTDYNEQFF

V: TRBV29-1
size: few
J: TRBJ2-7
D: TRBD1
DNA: TGCAGCGCTTGGACAGGGGCGTACGAGCAGTACTTC
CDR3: CSAWTGAYEQYF

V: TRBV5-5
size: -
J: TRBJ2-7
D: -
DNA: TGTGCCAGCAGCGGTACAGGTATTTCCTACGAGCAGTACTTC
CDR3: CASSGTGISYEQYF

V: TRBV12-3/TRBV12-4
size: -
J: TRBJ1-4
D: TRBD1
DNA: TGTGCCAGCAGTCACGACAGGGATCGGGAAAAACTGTTTTTT
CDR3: CASSHDRDREKLFF

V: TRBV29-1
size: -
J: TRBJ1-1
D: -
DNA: TGCAGCGTCCAGGTTCTGGACACTGAAGCTTTCTTT
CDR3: CSVQVLDTEAFF

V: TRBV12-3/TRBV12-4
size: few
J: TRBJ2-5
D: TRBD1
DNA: TGTGCCAGCAGTCCCGGGACAGGGATAGACTTTGAGACCCAGTACTTC
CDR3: CASSPGTGIDFETQYF

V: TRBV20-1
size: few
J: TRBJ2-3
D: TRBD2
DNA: TGCAGTGCTAGAGGGACTAGCGTGGCGGATACGCAGTATTTT
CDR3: CSARGTSVADTQYF

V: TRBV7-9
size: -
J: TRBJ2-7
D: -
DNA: TGTGCCAGCAGCGGACATCAGAGCTCCTACGAGCAGTACTTC
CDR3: CASSGHQSSYEQYF

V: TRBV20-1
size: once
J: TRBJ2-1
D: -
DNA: TGCAGTGCTGGTCTGGGACCACTTCATTACAATGAGCAGTTCTTC
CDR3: CSAGLGPLHYNEQFF

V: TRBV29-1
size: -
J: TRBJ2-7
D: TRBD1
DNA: TGCAGCGGGAAAGTGGCAGGGGGCTACGAGCAGTACTTC
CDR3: CSGKVAGGYEQYF

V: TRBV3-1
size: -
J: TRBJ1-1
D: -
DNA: TGTGCCAGCAGCCAAGATTATAATCTAAACACTGAAGCTTTCTTT
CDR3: CASSQDYNLNTEAFF

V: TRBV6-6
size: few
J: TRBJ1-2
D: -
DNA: TGTGCCAGCAGTCCATTTGGTCAGGGTGAAGGCTACACCTTC
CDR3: CASSPFGQGEGYTF

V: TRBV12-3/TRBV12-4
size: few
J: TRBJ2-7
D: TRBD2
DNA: TGTGCCAGCAGTCTAGATAGCGGGATCGCCAACGAGCAGTACTTC
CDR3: CASSLDSGIANEQYF

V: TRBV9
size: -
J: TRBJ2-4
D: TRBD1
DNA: TGTGCCAGCAGCGGACAGGGGGCAGGATTGAACATTCAGTACTTC
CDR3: CASSGQGAGLNIQYF

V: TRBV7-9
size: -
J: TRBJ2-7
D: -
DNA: TGTGCCAGCAGCTCATCCTCGGACGGAGGCGAGCAGTACTTC
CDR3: CASSSSSDGGEQYF

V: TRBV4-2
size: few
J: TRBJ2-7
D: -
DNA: TGTGCCAGCAGCCAAGATCTTCCCAGGGCATCCTACGAGCAGTACTTC
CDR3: CASSQDLPRASYEQYF

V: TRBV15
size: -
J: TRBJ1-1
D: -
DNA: TGTGCCACCAGCAGAGATGTCCAAAACACTGAAGCTTTCTTT
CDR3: CATSRDVQNTEAFF

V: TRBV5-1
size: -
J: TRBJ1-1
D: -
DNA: TGCGCCAGCAGCGACCCGGGGGGTGAAGCTTTCTTT
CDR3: CASSDPGGEAFF

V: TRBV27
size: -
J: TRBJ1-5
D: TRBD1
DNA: TGTGCCAGCAGCCAAATGACCGACAGGGCTGGTCAGCCCCAGCATTTT
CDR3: CASSQMTDRAGQPQHF

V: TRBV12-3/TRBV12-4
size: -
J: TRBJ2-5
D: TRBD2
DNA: TGTGCCAGCAGCAATCCGGGACTAGGGGAGACCCAGTACTTC
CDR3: CASSNPGLGETQYF